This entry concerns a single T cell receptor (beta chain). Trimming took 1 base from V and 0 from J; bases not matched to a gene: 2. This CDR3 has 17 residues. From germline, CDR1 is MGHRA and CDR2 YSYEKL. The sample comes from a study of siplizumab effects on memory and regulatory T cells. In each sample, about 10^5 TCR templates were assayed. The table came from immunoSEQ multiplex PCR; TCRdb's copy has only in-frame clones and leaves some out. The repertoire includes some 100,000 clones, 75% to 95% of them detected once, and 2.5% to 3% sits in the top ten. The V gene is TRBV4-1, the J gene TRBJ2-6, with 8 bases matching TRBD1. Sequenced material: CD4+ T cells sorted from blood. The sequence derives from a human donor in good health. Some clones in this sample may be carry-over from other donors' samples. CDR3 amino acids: CASSQGTGSSGANVLTF. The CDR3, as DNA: TGCGCCAGCAGCCAAGGGACAGGGAGCTCTGGGGCCAACGTCCTGACTTTC.